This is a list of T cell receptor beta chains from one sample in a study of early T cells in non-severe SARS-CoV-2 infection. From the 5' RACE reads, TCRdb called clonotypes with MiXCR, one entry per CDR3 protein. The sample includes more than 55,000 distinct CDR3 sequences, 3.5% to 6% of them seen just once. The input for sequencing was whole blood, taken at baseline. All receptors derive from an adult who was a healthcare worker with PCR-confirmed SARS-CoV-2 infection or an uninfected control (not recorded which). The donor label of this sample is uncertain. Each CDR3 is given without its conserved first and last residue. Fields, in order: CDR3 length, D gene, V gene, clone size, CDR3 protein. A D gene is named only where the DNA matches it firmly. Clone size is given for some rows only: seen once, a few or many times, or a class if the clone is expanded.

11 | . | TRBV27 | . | ASSFRENSPLH
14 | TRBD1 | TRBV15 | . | ATSRGRTGENYGYT
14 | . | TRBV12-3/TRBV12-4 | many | ASNLNGRQSNSPLH
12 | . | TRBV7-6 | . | ASSFGGWNQPQH
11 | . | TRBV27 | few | ASSRRGNEKLF
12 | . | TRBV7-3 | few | ASSFGGMNTEAF
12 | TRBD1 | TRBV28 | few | ASSGTGLIYEQY
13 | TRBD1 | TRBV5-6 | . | ASSLVGTVNYGYT
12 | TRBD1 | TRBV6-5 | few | ASRSRGTGPEQY
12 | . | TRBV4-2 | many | ASSQDGKGNGYT
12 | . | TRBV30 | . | AWSLPPGGTEAF
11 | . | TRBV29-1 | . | SVEYSSNYGYT
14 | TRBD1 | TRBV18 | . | ASSPEGQANTGELF
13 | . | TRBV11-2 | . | ASSLDPRANNEQF
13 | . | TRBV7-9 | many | ASSLASPTNEKLF
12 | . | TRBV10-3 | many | AISGGGSGYEQY
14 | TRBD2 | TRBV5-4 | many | ASSLGGGGTYNEQF
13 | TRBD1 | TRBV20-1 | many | SAIPGTGGTDTQY
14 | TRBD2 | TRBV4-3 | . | ASSQLAGGREDTQY
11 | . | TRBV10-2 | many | ASREGLYTEAF
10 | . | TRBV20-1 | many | SAPGGSYEQY
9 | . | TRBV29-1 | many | SVLTNYGYT
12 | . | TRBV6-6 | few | ASSYDKPDQPQH
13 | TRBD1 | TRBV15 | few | ATSRADRGTDTQY
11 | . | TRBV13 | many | ASSSGYSYEQY
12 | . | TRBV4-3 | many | ASSQDFSNQPQH
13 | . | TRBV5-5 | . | ASSQVSSYNSPLH
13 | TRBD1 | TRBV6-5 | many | ASSPFRGVNEKLF
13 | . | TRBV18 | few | ASSPFLGPEYEQY
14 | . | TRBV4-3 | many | ASSQGPHLMNTEAF
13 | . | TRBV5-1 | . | ASSPRGGMNSPLH
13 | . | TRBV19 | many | AVHGTIGGIGELF
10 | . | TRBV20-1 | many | SARPKWNEQF
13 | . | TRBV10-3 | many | AIRGTFTSTDTQY
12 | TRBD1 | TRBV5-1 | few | ASSLRTGSYEQY
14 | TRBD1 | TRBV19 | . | ASTRAGQGLGGELF
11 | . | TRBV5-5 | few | ASSPDGNYGYT
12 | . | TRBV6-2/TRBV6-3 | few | ASMRGPGGNTIY
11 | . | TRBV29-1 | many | SVEDQPGDTQY
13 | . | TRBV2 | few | ASSENWAGQETQY
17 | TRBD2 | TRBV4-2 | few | ASSQDLGTSGGAYNEQF
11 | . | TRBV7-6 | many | ASSLAAGDGVF
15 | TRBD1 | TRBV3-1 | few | ASSQAWEQGGNEKLF
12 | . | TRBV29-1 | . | SVEVDGDGYGYT
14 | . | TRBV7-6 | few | ASSLVSGTPGETQY
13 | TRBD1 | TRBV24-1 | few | ATSAPGQGAYEQY
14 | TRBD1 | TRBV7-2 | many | ASSLIRTGSGNEQF